This T cell receptor (beta chain) is from a study of blood T cell repertoires in COVID-19. Clones were read by immunoSEQ multiplex PCR, and TCRdb kept only the in-frame ones, dropping some. The sample holds about 370,000 clones, 75% to 90% seen once. V lost 7 bases and J 2 bases, leaving 15 bases between the germline ends. The germline CDR1 and CDR2 sequences are MNHEY and SVGEGT. The CDR3 contains 14 residues. Sequenced material: PBMCs or T cells enriched from blood (not recorded which). This clonotype was obtained from a man aged 18 to 29 who had recovered from COVID-19. The V call is TRBV6-2 or TRBV6-3, the J call TRBJ2-7; D is perhaps TRBD1 (6 bases). The CDR3 sequence is CASTPRNRAYEQYF. The CDR3 DNA sequence: TGTGCCAGCACCCCTCGGAACAGGGCCTACGAGCAGTACTTC.